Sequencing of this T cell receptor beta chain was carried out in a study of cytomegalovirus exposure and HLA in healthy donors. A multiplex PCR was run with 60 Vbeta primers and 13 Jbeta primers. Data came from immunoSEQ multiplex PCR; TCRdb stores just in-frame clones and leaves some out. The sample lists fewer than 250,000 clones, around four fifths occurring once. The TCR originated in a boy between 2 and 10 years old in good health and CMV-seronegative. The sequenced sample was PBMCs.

CDR3 bases: TGTGCCAGCAGTGCAGGGACAGGGCTCCTCTCCTACGAGCAGTACTTC. Protein sequence: CASSAGTGLLSYEQYF. The rearrangement joins TRBV6-1 to TRBJ2-7, with 9 positions matching TRBD1. CDR1 is MNHNS and CDR2 is SASEGT in the germline V gene. Trimming removed 4 bases from V and 0 bases from J; junction bases left unmatched: 7. The CDR3 contains 16 residues.